This section outlines one T cell receptor beta chain sequence together with its context. This clonotype showed up many times. This receptor's antigen is unknown. No base quality information exists; no much larger clone differs at one position. A case-control design nested within a healthcare worker cohort in London, UK, was used, with weekly nasopharyngeal swab PCR tests and blood sampling performed. Healthcare workers were enrolled in the week of the UK lockdown, from 23 to 31 March 2020, and were followed every week for up to about 16 weeks. These data belong to a study of early T cells in non-severe SARS-CoV-2 infection (dated by TCRdb to the early 2020s). In terms of the full investigation: Bulk RNA from unsorted whole blood was used for TCR sequencing, so alpha and beta chains could not be paired. Broad study findings and their caveats: VDJdb matching was skewed toward anti-spike CD8 responses and likely underestimated virus-specific expansions, missing private and CD4 specificities.

Taken from the germline V gene (reference sequence), the CDR1 and CDR2 loops are LNHDA and SQIVND. The junction shows trimming of 1 base on V and 5 bases on J, and the gene matches do not reach 1 base of it. Taken from cysteine to phenylalanine, the CDR3 has 14 residues. CDR3 DNA is the only sequence kept; it has 42 bases, read in frame from the first base. The library was generated by 5' RACE. These reads were obtained on a NextSeq 500. To correct for sequencing error and PCR bias, the TCR library protocol tagged individual cDNA molecules with unique molecular identifiers. Both TCR alpha and beta chains were sequenced, and tight co-correlation was observed between alpha and beta sequence abundances in each sample. The authors' pipeline ran thus. Decombinator V4 was used to annotate the V gene, J gene and CDR3 of the TCR sequences. Expanded TCRs were defined as changing significantly between any two time points under a Poisson model with p below 0.0001. TCR abundances were normalised to the total number of TCRs sequenced per sample and were expressed as counts per million. MAIT TCRs were defined by TRAV1-2 paired with TRAJ12, TRAJ20 or TRAJ33, and iNKT TCRs by TRAV10 paired with TRAJ18. A search of VDJdb, accessed on 1 November 2021, was run for TCRs annotated to CMV, EBV and SARS-CoV-2, with TCRs annotated for multiple antigens excluded. The public reads were reanalyzed by TCRdb: fastp trimming at Q25, MiXCR alignment, in-frame beta chains only. Rows matching on CDR3 protein sequence are summarized as one entry with the most common DNA and genes. Clone size and V and J calls follow TCRdb, not the original study. The sample table contains 60,000 or so distinct CDR3 sequences; only one count was recorded for around 9.3% of them. 4.5% of the sample is taken by the ten largest.

Specimen: whole blood. The sequence was collected from an adult who was a healthcare worker with PCR-confirmed SARS-CoV-2 infection or an uninfected control (not recorded which). The chain couples TRBV19 to TRBJ2-3, and 9 bases in between align with TRBD2. Read as DNA, the sequence is TGTGCCAGTAGTATAGGCGGGAGGGGAGATACGCAGTATTTT. It translates as CASSIGGRGDTQYF. The CDR3, completed at both ends by the reference TRBV19 and TRBJ2-3 genes, gives the full variable domain DGGITQSPKYLFRKEGQNVTLSCEQNLNHDAMYWYRQDPGQGLRLIYYSQIVNDFQKGDIAEGYSVSREKKESFPLTVTSAQKNPTAFYLCASSIGGRGDTQYFGPGTRLTVL.